One and the same sample provided the 3 T cell receptor beta chains below, sequenced in a study of control samples from healthy donors and cancer patients. Measured with immunoSEQ multiplex PCR; TCRdb has only the in-frame clones, and not every one. The sample consists of 95,000 to 150,000 clones, over 80% of them appearing once. Sequencing was performed on PBMCs. These receptor sequences come from an elderly man with head and neck cancer.

The chain combines TRBV4-3 with TRBJ1-2; D unresolved. The ends were cut back, 0 bases at V and 4 bases at J, with 9 bases in the middle. CDR1 is LGHNA, CDR2 YSLEER, per germline. The CDR3 covers 14 residues. CDR3 sequence: CASSQDPVGYGYTF. The DNA of the CDR3 is TGCGCCAGCAGCCAAGATCCCGTGGGCTATGGCTACACCTTC.

The V gene is TRBV7-2, the J gene TRBJ2-7; D is perhaps TRBD1 (6 bases). The CDR3 runs to 12 residues. V was trimmed by 3 bases and J by 9 bases, leaving 12 bases between them. Germline V gene sequence: CDR1 SGHTA, CDR2 FQGNSA. The CDR3 bases are TGTGCCAGCAGCTTCACAGGGCAAGGGCAGTACTTC. This gives the protein CASSFTGQGQYF.

The rearrangement links TRBV19 to TRBJ1-1, with unresolved D. This CDR3 has 13 residues. Trimming pared 10 bases from V and 3 bases from J, leaving 15 bases between. The germline V gene encodes CDR1 LNHDA and CDR2 SQIVND (reference sequence). The CDR3 reads CATGTAPDTEAFF. CDR3 sequence (DNA): TGTGCCACTGGAACAGCGCCGGACACTGAAGCTTTCTTT.